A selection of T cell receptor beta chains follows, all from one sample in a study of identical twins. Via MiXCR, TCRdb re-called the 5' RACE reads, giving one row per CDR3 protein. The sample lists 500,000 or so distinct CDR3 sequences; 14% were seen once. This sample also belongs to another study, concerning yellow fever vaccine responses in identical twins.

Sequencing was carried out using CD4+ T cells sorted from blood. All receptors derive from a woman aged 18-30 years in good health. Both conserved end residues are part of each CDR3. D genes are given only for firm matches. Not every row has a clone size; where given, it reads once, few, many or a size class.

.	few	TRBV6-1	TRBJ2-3	CASIEAGGRTQYF	TGTGCCAGCATCGAAGCGGGTGGTAGAACGCAGTATTTT
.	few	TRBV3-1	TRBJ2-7	CASSQVIGGGYEQYF	TGTGCCAGCAGCCAAGTTATCGGGGGCGGATACGAGCAGTACTTC
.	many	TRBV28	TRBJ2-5	CASSPPGTQAQETQYF	TGTGCCAGCAGTCCCCCTGGAACACAGGCCCAAGAGACCCAGTACTTC
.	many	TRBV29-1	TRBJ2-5	CSVGMRGETQYF	TGCAGCGTTGGTATGAGGGGAGAGACCCAGTACTTC
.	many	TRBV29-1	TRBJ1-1	CSVPKGGAGEAFF	TGCAGCGTCCCGAAGGGAGGGGCGGGTGAAGCTTTCTTT
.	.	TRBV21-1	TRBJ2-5	CASSKGRRYAGVQETQYF	TGTGCCAGCAGCAAGGGGAGAAGATATGCGGGGGTACAAGAGACCCAGTACTTC
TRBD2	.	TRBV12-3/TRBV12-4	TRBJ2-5	CASGRAGGETQYF	TGTGCCAGCGGGAGGGCCGGGGGGGAGACCCAGTACTTC
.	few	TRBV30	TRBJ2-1	CAWGLGRKWNEQFF	TGTGCCTGGGGTTTGGGGAGGAAGTGGAATGAGCAGTTCTTC
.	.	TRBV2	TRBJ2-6	CASSDPHSGANVLTF	TGTGCCAGCAGTGACCCGCACTCTGGGGCCAACGTCCTGACTTTC
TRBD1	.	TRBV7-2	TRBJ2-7	CASSSIQGYEQYF	TGTGCCAGCAGCTCGATACAGGGGTACGAGCAGTACTTC
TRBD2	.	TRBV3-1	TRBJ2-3	CASSRGLAGGGSTDTQYF	TGTGCCAGCAGCCGCGGACTAGCGGGAGGAGGAAGCACAGATACGCAGTATTTT
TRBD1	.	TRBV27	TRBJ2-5	CASSLQGARSETQYF	TGTGCCAGCAGTTTGCAGGGGGCTAGATCGGAGACCCAGTACTTC
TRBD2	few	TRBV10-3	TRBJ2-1	CAISDQSGRTVHEQFF	TGTGCCATCAGTGACCAGAGCGGGAGAACTGTCCATGAGCAGTTCTTC
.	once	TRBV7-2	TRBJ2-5	CASSRGPKGQETQYF	TGTGCCAGCAGCCGGGGGCCTAAGGGGCAAGAGACCCAGTACTTC
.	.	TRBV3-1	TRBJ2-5	CASLSTGTIQETQYF	TGTGCCAGCCTCTCAACAGGGACTATCCAAGAGACCCAGTACTTC
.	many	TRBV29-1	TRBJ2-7	CSVGAFSYEQYF	TGCAGCGTTGGGGCGTTCTCCTACGAGCAGTACTTC
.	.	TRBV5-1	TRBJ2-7	CASSFAGITSVEQYF	TGCGCCAGCAGCTTCGCCGGGATTACCTCCGTGGAGCAGTACTTC
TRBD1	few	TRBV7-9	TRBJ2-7	CASSKGQGPSYEQYF	TGTGCCAGCAGCAAAGGACAGGGACCCTCCTACGAGCAGTACTTC
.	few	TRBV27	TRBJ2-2	CASSTRLRNTGELFF	TGTGCCAGCAGTACACGACTCCGGAACACCGGGGAGCTGTTTTTT
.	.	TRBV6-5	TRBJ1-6	CASSYSVGSPLHF	TGTGCCAGCAGTTACTCGGTTGGCTCACCCCTCCACTTT
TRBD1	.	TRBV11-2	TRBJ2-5	CASSLPGTGEQTQYF	TGTGCCAGCAGCTTGCCCGGGACAGGGGAACAGACCCAGTACTTC
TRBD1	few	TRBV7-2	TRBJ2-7	CASSFRTGAYEQYF	TGTGCCAGCAGCTTTAGGACAGGGGCCTACGAGCAGTACTTC
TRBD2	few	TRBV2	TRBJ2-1	CASRATGTREYNEQFF	TGTGCCAGCAGAGCAACCGGGACTAGGGAATACAATGAGCAGTTCTTC
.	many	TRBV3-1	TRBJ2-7	CASSHRAGEQYF	TGTGCCAGCAGCCACAGGGCGGGCGAGCAGTACTTC
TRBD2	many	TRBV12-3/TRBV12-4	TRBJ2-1	CASSPRGGGATLGEQFF	TGTGCCAGCAGTCCGAGGGGCGGGGGGGCTACCCTAGGCGAGCAGTTCTTC
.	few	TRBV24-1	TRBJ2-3	CATSDPAGSTDTQYF	TGTGCCACCAGTGATCCCGCGGGCAGCACAGATACGCAGTATTTT
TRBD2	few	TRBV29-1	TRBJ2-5	CSVASGGEETQYF	TGCAGCGTTGCGTCGGGAGGCGAGGAGACCCAGTACTTC
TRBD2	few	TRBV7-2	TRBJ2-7	CASSLGLAGLSYEQYF	TGTGCCAGCAGCTTAGGTCTAGCGGGCCTCTCCTACGAGCAGTACTTC
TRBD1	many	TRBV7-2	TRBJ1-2	CASSLEDRANYGYTF	TGTGCCAGCAGCCTCGAAGACAGGGCTAACTATGGCTACACCTTC
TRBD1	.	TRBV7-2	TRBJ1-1	CASSWWTGDTEAFF	TGTGCCAGCAGCTGGTGGACAGGGGACACTGAAGCTTTCTTT
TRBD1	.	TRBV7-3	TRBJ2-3	CASSPGTGVGTQYF	TGTGCCAGCAGCCCCGGGACAGGGGTCGGGACGCAGTATTTT
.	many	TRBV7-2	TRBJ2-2	CASSLDSNTGELFF	TGTGCCAGCAGCTTAGATTCGAACACCGGGGAGCTGTTTTTT
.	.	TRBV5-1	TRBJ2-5	CASSAGPKETQYF	TGCGCCAGCAGCGCCGGGCCTAAAGAGACCCAGTACTTC
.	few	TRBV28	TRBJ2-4	CASSLTLAKNIQYF	TGTGCCAGCAGTTTAACACTAGCCAAAAACATTCAGTACTTC
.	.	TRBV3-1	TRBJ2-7	CASSRGLPRHLYEQYF	TGTGCCAGCAGCCGGGGACTCCCGAGGCACCTCTACGAGCAGTACTTC
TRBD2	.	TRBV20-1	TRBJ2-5	CSARDGRLAGGGGETQYF	TGCAGTGCTAGAGATGGGAGGCTAGCGGGGGGAGGTGGAGAGACCCAGTACTTC
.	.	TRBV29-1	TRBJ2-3	CSVEDSRLQSTDTQYF	TGCAGCGTTGAAGACTCCAGGCTACAAAGCACAGATACGCAGTATTTT
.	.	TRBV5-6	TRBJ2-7	CASSPGNAGASEQYF	TGTGCCAGCAGCCCCGGAAACGCAGGGGCCTCCGAGCAGTACTTC
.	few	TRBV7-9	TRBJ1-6	CASSLGDNLHF	TGTGCCAGCAGCTTAGGGGACAACCTCCACTTT
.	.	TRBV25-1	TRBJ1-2	CASSAQDSPRYGYTF	TGTGCCAGCAGTGCCCAGGACAGCCCCCGGTATGGCTACACCTTC
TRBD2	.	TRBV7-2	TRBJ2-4	CASSQGLAGVQNIQYF	TGTGCCAGCAGCCAGGGACTAGCGGGGGTTCAAAACATTCAGTACTTC